The T cell receptor beta chain under discussion was sequenced for a study of kidney transplant recipient with SARS-CoV-2 infection. TCRdb processed the reads anew with MiXCR; each CDR3 protein has one entry. This sample carries about 250,000 distinct CDR3 sequences, 29% of them seen once, and the ten largest clones take less than 8.5%. This clonotype was counted many times. The CDR3 consists of 15 residues. Deletions cut 2 bases from V and 0 bases from J, with 8 bases between. Germline V gene lookup returns CDR1 MNHNS and CDR2 SASEGT. The sequence derives from a young adult male patient who had COVID-19 and was a kidney transplant recipient. Some T cells may possibly be graft donor cells. The input for sequencing was a blood sample, taken at baseline and between days 110 and 120 from a kidney transplant recipient. This rearrangement joins TRBV6-1 to TRBJ1-5; D is ambiguous. This CDR3 is CASSELGGSNQPQHF. In DNA, the CDR3 is TGTGCCAGCAGTGAATTGGGCGGTAGCAATCAGCCCCAGCATTTT.